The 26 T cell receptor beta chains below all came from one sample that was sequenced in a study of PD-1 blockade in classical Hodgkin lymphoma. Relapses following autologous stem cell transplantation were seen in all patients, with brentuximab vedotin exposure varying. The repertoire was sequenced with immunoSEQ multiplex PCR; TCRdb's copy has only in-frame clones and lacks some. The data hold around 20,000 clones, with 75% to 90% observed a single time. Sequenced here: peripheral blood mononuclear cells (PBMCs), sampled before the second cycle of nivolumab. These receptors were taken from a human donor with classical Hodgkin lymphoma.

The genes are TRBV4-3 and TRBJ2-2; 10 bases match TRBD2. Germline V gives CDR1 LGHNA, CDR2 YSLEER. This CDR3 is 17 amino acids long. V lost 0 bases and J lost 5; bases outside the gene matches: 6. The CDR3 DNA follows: TGCGCCAGCAGCCAAGAACCAGCGGGGGGGCGAACCGGGGAGCTGTTTTTT. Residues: CASSQEPAGGRTGELFF.

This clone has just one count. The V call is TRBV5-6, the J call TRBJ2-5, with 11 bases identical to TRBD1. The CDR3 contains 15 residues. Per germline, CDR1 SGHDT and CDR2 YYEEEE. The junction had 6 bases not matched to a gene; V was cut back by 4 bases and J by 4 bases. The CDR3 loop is CASSPDRGLLETQYF. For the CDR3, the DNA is TGTGCCAGCAGCCCGGACAGGGGGCTTCTAGAGACCCAGTACTTC. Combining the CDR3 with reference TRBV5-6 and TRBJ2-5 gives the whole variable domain DAGVTQSPTHLIKTRGQQVTLRCSPKSGHDTVSWYQQALGQGPQFIFQYYEEEERQRGNFPDRFSGHQFPNYSSELNVNALLLGDSALYLCASSPDRGLLETQYFGPGTRLLVL.

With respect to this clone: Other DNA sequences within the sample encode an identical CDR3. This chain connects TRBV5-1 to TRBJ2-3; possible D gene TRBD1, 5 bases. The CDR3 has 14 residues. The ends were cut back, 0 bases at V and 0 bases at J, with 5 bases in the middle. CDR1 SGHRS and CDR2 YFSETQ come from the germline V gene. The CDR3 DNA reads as TGCGCCAGCAGCTTGGAGGGGAGCACAGATACGCAGTATTTT. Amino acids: CASSLEGSTDTQYF.

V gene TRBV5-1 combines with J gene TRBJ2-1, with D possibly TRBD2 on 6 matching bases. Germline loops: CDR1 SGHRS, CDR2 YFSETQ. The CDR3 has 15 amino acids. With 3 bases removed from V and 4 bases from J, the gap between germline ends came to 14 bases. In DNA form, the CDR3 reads TGCGCCAGCAGCTGGTGGGGGGACGCGTACAATGAGCAGTTCTTC. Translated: CASSWWGDAYNEQFF.

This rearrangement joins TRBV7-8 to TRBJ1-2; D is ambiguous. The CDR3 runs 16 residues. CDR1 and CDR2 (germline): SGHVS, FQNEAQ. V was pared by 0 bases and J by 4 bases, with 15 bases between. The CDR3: CASSLATVARSYGYTF. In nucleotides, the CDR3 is TGTGCCAGCAGCTTAGCGACCGTAGCTCGCAGCTATGGCTACACCTTC. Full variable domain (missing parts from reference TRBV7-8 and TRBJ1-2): GAGVSQSPRYKVAKRGQDVALRCDPISGHVSLFWYQQALGQGPEFLTYFQNEAQLDKSGLPSDRFFAERPEGSVSTLKIQRTQQEDSAVYLCASSLATVARSYGYTFGSGTRLTVV.

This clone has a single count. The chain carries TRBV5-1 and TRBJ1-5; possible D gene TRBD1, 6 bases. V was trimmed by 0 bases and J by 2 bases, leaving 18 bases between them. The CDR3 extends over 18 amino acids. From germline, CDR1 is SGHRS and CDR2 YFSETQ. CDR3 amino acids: CASSLDRDGILGNQPQHF. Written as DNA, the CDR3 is TGCGCCAGCAGCTTGGACAGGGACGGAATTTTGGGCAATCAGCCCCAGCATTTT.

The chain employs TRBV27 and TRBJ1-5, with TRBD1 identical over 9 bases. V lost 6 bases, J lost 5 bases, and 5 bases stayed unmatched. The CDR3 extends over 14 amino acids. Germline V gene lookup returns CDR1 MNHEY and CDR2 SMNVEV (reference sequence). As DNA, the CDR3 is TGTGCCAGCAGGCCCGGGACAGGGCATCAGCCCCAGCATTTT. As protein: CASRPGTGHQPQHF.

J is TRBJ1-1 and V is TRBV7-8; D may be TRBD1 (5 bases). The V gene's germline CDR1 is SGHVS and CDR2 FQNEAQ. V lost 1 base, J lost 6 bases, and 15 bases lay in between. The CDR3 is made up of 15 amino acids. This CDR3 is CASSLVGLNNAEAFF. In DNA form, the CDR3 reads TGTGCCAGCAGCTTAGTGGGGCTGAACAATGCTGAAGCTTTCTTT.

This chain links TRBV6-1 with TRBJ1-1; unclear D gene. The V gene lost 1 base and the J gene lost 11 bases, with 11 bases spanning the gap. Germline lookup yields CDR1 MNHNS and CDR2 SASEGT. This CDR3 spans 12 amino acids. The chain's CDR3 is CASSEVKGPAFF. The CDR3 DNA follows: TGTGCCAGCAGTGAAGTCAAAGGGCCCGCTTTCTTT.

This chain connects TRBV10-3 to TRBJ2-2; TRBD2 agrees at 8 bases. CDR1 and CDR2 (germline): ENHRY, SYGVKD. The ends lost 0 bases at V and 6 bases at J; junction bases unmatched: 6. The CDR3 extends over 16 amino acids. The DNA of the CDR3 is TGTGCCATCAGTGAGTCGGGCGGGGGGATGTCCGGGGAGCTGTTTTTT. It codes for CAISESGGGMSGELFF.

CDR3 residues: CASSLVGQGVYEQYF. The DNA for the CDR3 is TGTGCCAGCAGCTTAGTGGGACAGGGAGTTTACGAGCAGTACTTC. The J gene is TRBJ2-7, the V gene TRBV7-8; 9 nucleotides agree with TRBD1. CDR1 is SGHVS, CDR2 FQNEAQ, per germline. Germline trimming cut 1 base from V and 4 bases from J; bases unmatched to any gene: 5. This CDR3 contains 15 residues.

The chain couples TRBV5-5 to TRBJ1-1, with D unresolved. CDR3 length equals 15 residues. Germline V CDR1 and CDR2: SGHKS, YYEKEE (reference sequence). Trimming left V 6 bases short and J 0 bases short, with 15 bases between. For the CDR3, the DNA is TGTGCCAGCACCGAGTTTGGGGTCTTGAACACTGAAGCTTTCTTT. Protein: CASTEFGVLNTEAFF.

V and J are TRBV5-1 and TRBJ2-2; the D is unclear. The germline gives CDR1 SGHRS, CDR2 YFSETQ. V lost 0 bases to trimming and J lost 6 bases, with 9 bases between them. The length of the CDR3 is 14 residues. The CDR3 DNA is TGCGCCAGCAGCTTGGGGCCCCAAGCCGGGGAGCTGTTTTTT. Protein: CASSLGPQAGELFF.

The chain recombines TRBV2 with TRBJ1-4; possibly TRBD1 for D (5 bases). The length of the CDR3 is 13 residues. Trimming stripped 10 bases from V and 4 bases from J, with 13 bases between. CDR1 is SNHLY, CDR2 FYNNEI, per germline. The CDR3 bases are TGTGCCACCTCAGTGGGACTTAATGAAAAACTGTTTTTT. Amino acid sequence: CATSVGLNEKLFF.

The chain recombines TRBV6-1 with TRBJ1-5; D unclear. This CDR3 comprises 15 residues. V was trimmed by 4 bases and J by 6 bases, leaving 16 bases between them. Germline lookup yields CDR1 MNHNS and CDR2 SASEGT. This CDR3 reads CASSGVIGWIQPQHF. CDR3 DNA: TGTGCCAGCAGTGGAGTCATAGGGTGGATTCAGCCCCAGCATTTT.

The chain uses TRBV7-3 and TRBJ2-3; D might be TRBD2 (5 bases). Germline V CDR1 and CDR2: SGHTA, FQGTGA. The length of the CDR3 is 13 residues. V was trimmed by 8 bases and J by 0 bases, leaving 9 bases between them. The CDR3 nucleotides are TGTGCCAGCGGTCGGGGTAGCACAGATACGCAGTATTTT. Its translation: CASGRGSTDTQYF.

The CDR3 sequence: CASSLVRGGWTEAFF. For the CDR3, the DNA is TGTGCCAGCAGCTTGGTTCGGGGCGGTTGGACTGAAGCTTTCTTT. The chain has TRBV5-8 and TRBJ1-1; the D gene is possibly TRBD1 (5 bases). The CDR3 has 15 residues. Trimming took 0 bases from V and 5 from J, leaving 14 bases between them. The germline V gene has CDR1 SGHTS and CDR2 YDEGEE.

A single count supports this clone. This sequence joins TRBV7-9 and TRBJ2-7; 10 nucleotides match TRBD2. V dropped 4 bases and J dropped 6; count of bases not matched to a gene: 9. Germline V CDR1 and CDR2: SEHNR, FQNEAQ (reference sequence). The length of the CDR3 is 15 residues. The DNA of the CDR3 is TGTGCCAGCAGCTCGCAAAGCGGGGGGGCTGTCGAGCAGTACTTC. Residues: CASSSQSGGAVEQYF.

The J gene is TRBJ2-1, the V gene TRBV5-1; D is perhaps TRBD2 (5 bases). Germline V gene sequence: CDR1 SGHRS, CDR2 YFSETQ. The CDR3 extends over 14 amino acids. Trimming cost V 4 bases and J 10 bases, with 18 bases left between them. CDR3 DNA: TGCGCCAGCAGCCCCAGTCGCCCCGGGGAAGAGCAGTTCTTC. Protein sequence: CASSPSRPGEEQFF.

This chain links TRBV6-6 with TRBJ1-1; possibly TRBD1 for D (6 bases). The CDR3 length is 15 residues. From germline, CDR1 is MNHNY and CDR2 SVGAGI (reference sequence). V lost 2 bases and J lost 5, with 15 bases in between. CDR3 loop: CASSYGEGVRTEAFF. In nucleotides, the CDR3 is TGTGCCAGCAGTTACGGGGAGGGGGTAAGAACTGAAGCTTTCTTT.

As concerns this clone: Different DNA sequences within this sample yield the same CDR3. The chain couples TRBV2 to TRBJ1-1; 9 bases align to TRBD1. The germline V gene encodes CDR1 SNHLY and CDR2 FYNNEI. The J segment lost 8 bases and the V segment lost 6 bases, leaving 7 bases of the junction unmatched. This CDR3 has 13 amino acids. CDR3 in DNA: TGTGCCAGCAGGGGTCTGACAGGGGGGGAAGCTTTCTTT. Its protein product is CASRGLTGGEAFF.

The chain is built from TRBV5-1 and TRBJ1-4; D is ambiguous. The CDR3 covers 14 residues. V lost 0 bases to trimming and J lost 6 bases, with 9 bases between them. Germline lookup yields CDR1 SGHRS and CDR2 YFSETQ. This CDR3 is CASSLGGVDEKLFF. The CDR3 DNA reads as TGCGCCAGCAGCTTGGGGGGAGTTGATGAAAAACTGTTTTTT.

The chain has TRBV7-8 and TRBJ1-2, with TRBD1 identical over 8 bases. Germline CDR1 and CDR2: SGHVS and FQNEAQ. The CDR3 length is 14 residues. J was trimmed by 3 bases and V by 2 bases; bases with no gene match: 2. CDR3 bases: TGTGCCAGCAGCTTACTACAGGGGGACTATGGCTACACCTTC. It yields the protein CASSLLQGDYGYTF.

CDR3 nucleotides: TGTGCCAGCAGCTTTAACCTAGGACAGGGTGTGGAGACCCAGTACTTC. This gives the protein CASSFNLGQGVETQYF. V and J are TRBV7-9 and TRBJ2-5; 8 nucleotides agree with TRBD1. Germline V gene data show CDR1 as SEHNR and CDR2 as FQNEAQ (reference sequence). Trimming removed 3 bases from V and 5 bases from J; junction bases left unmatched: 11. The CDR3 sequence is 16 residues long.

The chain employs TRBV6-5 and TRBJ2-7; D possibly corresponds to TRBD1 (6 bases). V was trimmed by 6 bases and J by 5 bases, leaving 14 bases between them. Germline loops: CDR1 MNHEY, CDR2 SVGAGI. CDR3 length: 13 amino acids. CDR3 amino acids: CASSRTGLHEQYF. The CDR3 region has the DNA TGTGCCAGCAGCAGAACAGGGTTACACGAGCAGTACTTC.

The CDR3 sequence: CASSVGTGGIYGYTF. CDR3 coding DNA: TGTGCCAGCAGCGTAGGGACAGGGGGGATCTATGGCTACACCTTC. The rearrangement links TRBV9 to TRBJ1-2, with 10 bases aligning to TRBD1. The CDR3 length is 15 residues. Germline CDR1 SGDLS, CDR2 YYNGEE. V shed 0 bases and J 4 bases; nucleotides not matched to a gene: 3.